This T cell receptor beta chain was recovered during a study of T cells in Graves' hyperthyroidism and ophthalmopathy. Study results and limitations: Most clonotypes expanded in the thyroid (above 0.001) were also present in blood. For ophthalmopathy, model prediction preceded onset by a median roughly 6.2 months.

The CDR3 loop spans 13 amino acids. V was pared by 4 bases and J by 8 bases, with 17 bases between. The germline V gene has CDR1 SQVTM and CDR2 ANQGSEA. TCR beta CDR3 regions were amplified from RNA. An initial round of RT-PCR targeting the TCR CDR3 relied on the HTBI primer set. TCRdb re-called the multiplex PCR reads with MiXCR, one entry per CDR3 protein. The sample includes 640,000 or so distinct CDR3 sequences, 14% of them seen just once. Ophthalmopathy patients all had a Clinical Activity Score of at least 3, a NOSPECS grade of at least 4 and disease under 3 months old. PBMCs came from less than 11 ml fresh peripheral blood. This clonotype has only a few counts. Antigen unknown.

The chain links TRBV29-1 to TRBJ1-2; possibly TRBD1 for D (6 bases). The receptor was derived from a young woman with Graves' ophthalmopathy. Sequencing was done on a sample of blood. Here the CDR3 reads CSVVEGGSFGYTF. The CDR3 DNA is TGCAGCGTTGTTGAAGGGGGGTCATTCGGCTACACCTTC.